This T cell receptor beta chain derives from a study of blood T cell repertoires in COVID-19. Overall study: The samples span acute and convalescent COVID-19 from the United States, Italy and Spain.

The germline CDR1 and CDR2 sequences are MNHEY and SVGAGI. Trimming at V came to 8 bases and at J to 2 bases, leaving 4 bases not matched to a gene. The CDR3 has 14 residues. Membership in each cohort depended on participant-reported clinical history. In Cohort 3, a recovered donor had either two negative PCRs, clearance, or symptom resolution. In the authors' workflow: How many nucleated cells were present was estimated from reference gene primer amplification. The data were produced by immunoSEQ multiplex PCR, yet TCRdb's version contains in-frame clones alone and is incomplete. V, J and clone size reflect that table, while D and trimming were determined from the DNA. The sample lists approximately 360,000 clones, roughly 87% occurring once.

The gene calls are TRBV6-5 and TRBJ1-5, with 9 positions matching TRBD1. The sequence came from a woman in her 50s who had recovered from COVID-19. Sequenced material: PBMCs or T cells enriched from blood (not recorded which). CDR3 residues: CASGGQGGNQPQHF. The DNA for the CDR3 is TGTGCCAGCGGGGGACAGGGCGGCAATCAGCCCCAGCATTTT.